This paragraph reports one T cell receptor (beta chain). Study processing details: Estimation of nucleated cell counts relied on the amplification of reference gene primers. Method: immunoSEQ multiplex PCR; TCRdb's copy keeps in-frame clones and lacks some. That table is the source of V, J and clone size, and D and trimming were worked out from the DNA. This sample yields about 370,000 clones, of which around 92% are seen a single time; 2.5% to 3.5% belongs to the top ten. Patients at the Seattle site were enrolled during active infection and followed longitudinally. This record comes from a study of blood T cell repertoires in COVID-19. Background on the study: Italy, Spain and the United States were the sources of the convalescent and acute COVID-19 samples. The analysed material was cDNA or gDNA that came from T cells, B-cell-depleted T cells, or PBMCs.

From germline, CDR1 is MNHEY and CDR2 SVGAGI. V lost 5 bases and J 9 bases, leaving 14 bases between the germline ends. The CDR3 runs to 13 residues. The clonotype was recovered from a woman aged 25-40 years with COVID-19, enrolled during active disease. The material sequenced was peripheral blood. The chain links TRBV6-5 to TRBJ2-1, with D possibly being TRBD2 (5 bases). CDR3 loop: CASSSGVPAEQFF. In nucleotides, the CDR3 is TGTGCCAGCAGTAGCGGTGTACCGGCTGAGCAGTTCTTC.